The clone carrying this T cell receptor beta chain was detected a few times. Its cognate antigen is unknown. As it was prepared, the TCRbeta library received unique molecular identifiers. MiXCR, run by TCRdb on the PCR reads, gives a single entry per CDR3 protein. The sample has around 700,000 distinct CDR3 sequences; around 13% are singletons. This sample was included in a study of T-cell reconstitution after alpha-beta-depleted transplantation in children. Germline V gene lookup returns CDR1 DFQATT and CDR2 SNEGSKA (reference sequence). V lost 1 base, J lost 5 bases, and 6 bases stayed unmatched. The CDR3 contains 15 residues. Study observations and caveats: In patients about two months after transplant, alpha-beta T cells reportedly arose from several hundred expanded graft clones.

The receptor comes from a girl aged 2 to 10 with congenital amegakaryocytic thrombocytopenia, due to receive a stem cell transplant. The chain is built from TRBV20-1 and TRBJ2-3, with 10 bases aligning to TRBD1. The sequencing here drew on PBMCs, taken before TCRalphabeta/CD19-depleted stem cell transplant. In nucleotides, the CDR3 is TGCAGTGCTAGAGTTCCGGGACAGGGGCTAGATACGCAGTATTTT. It is translated as CSARVPGQGLDTQYF.